This is a list of T cell receptor beta chains from one sample in a study of T-cell reconstitution after alpha-beta-depleted transplantation in children. TCRdb reprocessed the PCR reads with MiXCR, giving one entry per CDR3 protein. The table has 380,000 or so distinct CDR3 sequences, about an eighth seen once. Sequenced here: PBMCs, sampled from the stem cell graft. The receptors derive from a human donor who donated a stem cell graft to a child with Fanconi anemia. CDR3s include the opening cysteine and the closing phenylalanine or tryptophan. Rows may omit the clone size; those that give it use once, few, many or a size class.

size | J | V | CDR3
many | TRBJ2-2 | TRBV27 | CASSGQGWGGELFF
- | TRBJ2-5 | TRBV7-6 | CASSFRQGARAQYF
many | TRBJ2-1 | TRBV20-1 | CSARQGNEQFF
many | TRBJ2-5 | TRBV5-1 | CASSLPDRGQYF
many | TRBJ2-1 | TRBV6-5 | CASSYSIVLGVGNEQFF
many | TRBJ2-1 | TRBV6-5 | CASSSWGTDSYNEQFF
- | TRBJ2-6 | TRBV7-2 | CASSLAATAFSSGANVLTF
many | TRBJ1-1 | TRBV20-1 | CSARDIRADRGTEAFF
few | TRBJ2-5 | TRBV6-2/TRBV6-3 | CASSQLGGPQETQYF
- | TRBJ2-1 | TRBV5-4 | CASSTTGVLYNEQFF
- | TRBJ2-3 | TRBV4-3 | CASSQGTSEPDTQYF
few | TRBJ2-1 | TRBV27 | CASSFYFFGANSYNEQFF
- | TRBJ2-1 | TRBV5-6 | CASSLGGSGAQQFF
few | TRBJ2-3 | TRBV27 | CASKMTGTDTQYF
many | TRBJ2-7 | TRBV6-2/TRBV6-3 | CASSYSGTYEQYF
few | TRBJ1-5 | TRBV6-2/TRBV6-3 | CASNQGGAQHF
- | TRBJ1-2 | TRBV10-3 | CAISEGQDSRGYTF
many | TRBJ2-2 | TRBV9 | CASSVRDSLGELFF
- | TRBJ2-2 | TRBV12-3/TRBV12-4 | CASSRDRSFNTGELFF
- | TRBJ2-3 | TRBV29-1 | CSVDGGPGGPDTQYF
few | TRBJ1-1 | TRBV6-1 | CASAGPGVLTEAFF